This TCR beta chain derives from a study of PD-1 blockade in classical Hodgkin lymphoma. V was trimmed by 6 bases and J by 1 base, leaving 16 bases between them. CDR1 is MNHEY and CDR2 is SVGAGI in the germline V gene. The CDR3 has 15 residues. Every one of the patients relapsed after autologous stem cell transplantation (brentuximab vedotin exposure was variable). Measured with immunoSEQ multiplex PCR; TCRdb has only the in-frame clones, and not every one. This table has 98,000 or so clones, about nine tenths appearing once. The material was peripheral blood mononuclear cells (PBMCs), obtained before the second cycle of nivolumab. The receptor comes from a human donor with classical Hodgkin lymphoma. The chain couples TRBV6-5 to TRBJ2-7, with D perhaps matching TRBD1 or TRBD2 (7 bases each). The chain's CDR3 is CASSAQGGGSYEQYF. For the CDR3, the DNA is TGTGCCAGCAGCGCCCAGGGGGGAGGGTCCTACGAGCAGTACTTC.